This T cell receptor (beta chain) was obtained from a study of blood T cell repertoires in COVID-19. This table comes from immunoSEQ multiplex PCR, and its TCRdb copy is limited to in-frame clones, with some not included. The sample holds 75,000 to 85,000 clones, 85% seen once. CDR3 size: 16 residues. Trimming took off 3 bases at V and 4 bases at J, with 19 bases between the two ends. Germline V gene sequence: CDR1 SGHTA, CDR2 FQGNSA. Sequences were obtained from peripheral blood. The origin of this receptor is a man in his sixties with COVID-19, enrolled during active disease. The chain has TRBV7-2 and TRBJ2-7, with D possibly being TRBD2 (5 bases). CDR3 sequence reads: CASSFFPKGSGYEQYF. The CDR3 DNA reads TGTGCCAGCAGCTTCTTCCCGAAAGGTTCGGGATACGAGCAGTACTTC.